This T cell receptor beta chain was profiled in a study of CD8+ T cells in alopecia areata. This CDR3 comprises 13 residues. Germline CDR1 reads SQVTM; CDR2 reads ANQGSEA. The V and J ends lost 5 bases and 4 bases respectively, with 14 bases between them. Treatment specified: oral pan-JAK inhibitor, 5-10 mg twice daily. Extracted from the samples, RNA was reverse transcribed into cDNA to serve as the sequencing template. Profiled with immunoSEQ multiplex PCR; TCRdb holds only in-frame clones, not every one. The top ten hold less than 2% of the sample, which has hundreds of thousands of clones, over 45% seen once. The table lists this clone with a few counts.

V is TRBV29-1 and J is TRBJ1-1; a possible D gene is TRBD1 (5 bases). Source: CD4+ T cells sorted from blood, taken at week 24, from a patient treated with tofacitinib. This TCR was recovered from a human donor with alopecia areata. CDR3 region: CSVTRGPGTEAFF. For the CDR3, the DNA is TGCAGCGTTACCCGGGGCCCGGGCACTGAAGCTTTCTTT.